These 12 T cell receptor beta chains originate from one sample sequenced in a study of glioma-infiltrating T cells after dendritic cell vaccination. Assay used: immunoSEQ multiplex PCR; TCRdb lists only in-frame clones, some missing. The top ten hold about 36% of the sample, which has approximately 22,000 clones, 75% to 85% seen once. The sequenced sample was blood, obtained before dendritic cell vaccination. These receptors originate from a human donor with glioblastoma.

The chain combines TRBV7-2 with TRBJ1-2; no firm D call. The germline V gene encodes CDR1 SGHTA and CDR2 FQGNSA. V was pared by 2 bases and J by 6 bases, with 13 bases between. The CDR3 has 14 residues. Here the CDR3 DNA reads TGTGCCAGCAGCTTATCTTCCCGGGAGGATGGCTACACCTTC. Protein: CASSLSSREDGYTF.

The chain recombines TRBV6-6 with TRBJ1-1, with a weak D call TRBD1 (5 bases). V dropped 7 bases and J dropped 0 bases, with 15 bases sitting between them. CDR1 and CDR2 from the germline V gene are MNHNY and SVGAGI (reference sequence). The CDR3 is 15 amino acids. CDR3 sequence reads: CASTNGRGLNTEAFF. CDR3 coding DNA: TGTGCCAGCACTAATGGGAGGGGCCTGAACACTGAAGCTTTCTTT.

The gene calls are TRBV18 and TRBJ2-1; D unresolved. Looked up from germline, CDR1 is KGHSH and CDR2 is LQKENI. The CDR3 length is 13 residues. Trimming took 0 bases from V and 7 from J, leaving 7 bases between them. The CDR3 sequence: CASSPPKPNEQFF. The CDR3 DNA reads as TGTGCCAGCTCACCACCGAAGCCTAATGAGCAGTTCTTC.

This chain joins TRBV30 and TRBJ1-1; D call uncertain. Trimming pared 8 bases from V and 1 base from J, leaving 14 bases between. CDR1 and CDR2 from the germline V gene are GTSNPN and SVGIG (reference sequence). This CDR3 has 13 residues. CDR3 protein: CARKDGENTEAFF. The DNA for the CDR3 is TGTGCCCGAAAGGACGGGGAGAACACTGAAGCTTTCTTT.

The chain recombines TRBV27 with TRBJ2-1; 11 bases match TRBD2. Germline trimming cut 8 bases from V and 8 bases from J; bases unmatched to any gene: 5. Germline V CDR1 and CDR2: MNHEY, SMNVEV (reference sequence). This CDR3 contains 13 residues. The CDR3 loop reads CASLGTSGYEQFF. In DNA form, the CDR3 reads TGTGCCAGCCTCGGGACTAGCGGATATGAGCAGTTCTTC.

The J gene is TRBJ2-2, the V gene TRBV2; possible D gene TRBD2, 6 bases. The germline CDR1 and CDR2 sequences are SNHLY and FYNNEI. Deletions cut 5 bases from V and 2 bases from J, with 9 bases between. CDR3 length: 14 residues. This chain's CDR3 is CASSRRENTGELFF. The CDR3, as DNA: TGTGCCAGCAGTCGGCGGGAAAACACCGGGGAGCTGTTTTTT.

V and J are TRBV5-4 and TRBJ1-6, with TRBD1 as a possible D gene (6 bases). Germline loops: CDR1 SGHNT, CDR2 YYREEE (reference sequence). V was cut by 4 bases and J by 7 bases, with 15 bases left in between. The CDR3 runs to 15 residues. The CDR3 spells CASSPNREINSPLHF. The CDR3 coding sequence is TGTGCCAGCAGCCCCAACAGGGAAATAAATTCACCCCTCCACTTT.

V usage is TRBV7-3 and J usage is TRBJ2-7; TRBD1 might be the D (5 bases). The V gene's germline CDR1 is SGHTA and CDR2 FQGTGA. Trimming cost V 3 bases and J 2 bases, with 8 bases left between them. The CDR3 runs 13 residues. CDR3: CASSFLDTYEQYF. CDR3 nucleotide sequence: TGTGCCAGCAGCTTTTTGGACACCTACGAGCAGTACTTC.

The CDR3 DNA follows: TGTGCCAGCAGCTGGGGCAGTAACTCCTACGAGCAGTACTTC. Its translation: CASSWGSNSYEQYF. V is TRBV11-1 and J is TRBJ2-7, with TRBD1 as a possible D gene (5 bases). Trimming stripped 4 bases from V and 0 bases from J, with 10 bases between. Germline V lookup: CDR1 SGHAT, CDR2 FQDESV (reference sequence). The CDR3 runs to 14 residues.

The J gene is TRBJ2-3, the V gene TRBV29-1, with D perhaps matching TRBD1 (5 bases). Germline V gene lookup returns CDR1 SQVTM and CDR2 ANQGSEA. The CDR3 is made up of 12 amino acids. V lost 4 bases and J lost 5, with 10 bases in between. The CDR3 loop is CSVVVQGDTQYF. The CDR3 coding sequence is TGCAGCGTTGTCGTTCAGGGAGATACGCAGTATTTT.

This chain uses TRBV19 with TRBJ2-7, with 9 nucleotides matching TRBD2. The V gene end was trimmed by 7 bases and the J gene end by 1 base; junction bases not matched to a gene: 8. The CDR3 is 15 amino acids. Germline CDR1 reads LNHDA; CDR2 reads SQIVND (reference sequence). The CDR3 region is CASTRGGGGSYEQYF. The CDR3 nucleotides read TGTGCCAGTACCCGCGGGGGGGGTGGGTCCTACGAGCAGTACTTC.

The rearrangement joins TRBV6-1 to TRBJ2-7; 8 bases line up with TRBD1. Germline V lookup: CDR1 MNHNS, CDR2 SASEGT. The CDR3 spans 15 residues. The trim removed 6 bases at V and 2 bases at J, leaving 9 bases unmatched. The CDR3 reads CASSRDRGLAYEQYF. The CDR3 DNA reads as TGTGCCAGCAGCAGAGACAGGGGCCTAGCCTACGAGCAGTACTTC.